Below, 6 T cell receptor beta chains from the same sample are listed, as sequenced in a study of molecular identifiers for immune sequencing clone quantification. TCRdb reanalysed the PCR reads using MiXCR and keeps one entry per CDR3 protein. This sample has 40,000 to 45,000 distinct CDR3 sequences, with 15% to 20% found just once. The material sequenced was naive CD8+ T cells from blood, with Jurkat cell RNA spiked in. The subset here: FACS-sorted CD8+CD4-CCR7+CD45RA+ naive T cells. The receptor set was obtained from a human donor in good health. Some libraries in this study had Jurkat cell RNA spiked in.

In this sample, this clonotype turned up many times. This chain connects TRBV7-9 to TRBJ1-1; possibly TRBD1 for D (6 bases). Germline CDR1 SEHNR, CDR2 FQNEAQ (reference sequence). CDR3 length equals 14 residues. Trimming took 5 bases from V and 1 from J, leaving 11 bases between them. The DNA for the CDR3 is TGTGCCAGCAGCCGCAGGGGCGCGAACACTGAAGCTTTCTTT. Amino acids: CASSRRGANTEAFF.

This clonotype was seen at least ten times. The CDR3 DNA is TGCAGTGCCTCAGGGACTATCTTCGGCACAGATACGCAGTATTTT. Encoded protein: CSASGTIFGTDTQYF. V gene TRBV20-1 combines with J gene TRBJ2-3, with 7 positions matching TRBD2. From germline, CDR1 is DFQATT and CDR2 SNEGSKA (reference sequence). V lost 6 bases and J lost 1; bases outside the gene matches: 10. The CDR3 extends over 15 amino acids.

J is TRBJ2-6 and V is TRBV6-1; D is possibly TRBD1 (6 bases). Germline CDR1 MNHNS, CDR2 SASEGT. The CDR3 is 18 amino acids. The V gene lost 6 bases and the J gene lost 0 bases, with 18 bases spanning the gap. The CDR3 sequence is CASRGEAGAPSGANVLTF. The DNA of the CDR3 is TGTGCCAGCAGGGGCGAGGCAGGGGCCCCCTCTGGGGCCAACGTCCTGACTTTC.

This clonotype is classed as medium-sized (0.01 to 0.1%). The chain has TRBV6-6 and TRBJ2-3; D is unclear. Looked up from germline, CDR1 is MNHNY and CDR2 is SVGAGI (reference sequence). This CDR3 comprises 11 residues. The V and J ends lost 7 bases and 6 bases respectively, with 8 bases between them. The CDR3 here is CASMLGDTQYF. CDR3 coding DNA: TGTGCCAGCATGTTGGGGGATACGCAGTATTTT.

On this clonotype: A much bigger clone sits one base away, suggesting this may be a read error. The chain uses TRBV7-9 and TRBJ2-7; 11 bases align to TRBD1. Germline CDR1 SEHNR, CDR2 FQNEAQ (reference sequence). This CDR3 contains 14 residues. The CDR3 protein is CVSSLGQGVAEQYF. DNA of the CDR3: TGTGTCAGCAGCCTGGGACAGGGGGTCGCCGAGCAGTACTTC.

About this clonotype itself: A much larger clone differs by one base, so this may be a read error. The chain couples TRBV20-1 to TRBJ2-5; 7 bases map to TRBD1. Germline-derived CDR1 and CDR2 are DFQATT and SNEGSKA (reference sequence). This CDR3 has 16 residues. CDR3 sequence (DNA): TGCAGTGCCACTACCCTACAGGGGCGGATCCAAGAGACCCAGTCCTTC. Translating it yields CSATTLQGRIQETQSF.